The 21 T cell receptor beta chains listed next were all sequenced from one sample in a study of blood T cell repertoires in COVID-19. Sequenced by immunoSEQ multiplex PCR; TCRdb stores in-frame clones only, minus some. Here the sample spans hundreds of thousands of clones, roughly nine tenths being singletons. The sample was peripheral blood. Receptors were obtained from a man younger than 35 with active or convalescent COVID-19.

CDR3 residues: CASSLGTESGYTF. The CDR3 DNA reads as TGTGCCAGCAGCTTGGGGACAGAGTCTGGCTACACCTTC. This chain joins TRBV5-6 and TRBJ1-2, with D perhaps TRBD1 (6 bases). The CDR3 has 13 amino acids. V was cut by 0 bases and J by 7 bases, with 10 bases left in between. Germline V gives CDR1 SGHDT, CDR2 YYEEEE. Full variable domain (outside the CDR3, taken from reference TRBV5-6 and TRBJ1-2): DAGVTQSPTHLIKTRGQQVTLRCSPKSGHDTVSWYQQALGQGPQFIFQYYEEEERQRGNFPDRFSGHQFPNYSSELNVNALLLGDSALYLCASSLGTESGYTFGSGTRLTVV.

The V call is TRBV4-3, the J call TRBJ1-4; D perhaps matches TRBD1 (6 bases). From germline, CDR1 is LGHNA and CDR2 YSLEER. Between the trimmed V and J ends, which lost 3 bases and 10 bases, there was a span of 15 bases. The CDR3 is 14 residues long. The DNA of the CDR3 is TGCGCCAGCAGCCAGGATAACAGGGAAGGAAAACTGTTTTTT. Translation: CASSQDNREGKLFF.

The chain employs TRBV6-5 and TRBJ1-1, with D tentatively TRBD1 (5 bases). The germline V gene has CDR1 MNHEY and CDR2 SVGAGI. With 5 bases removed from V and 6 bases from J, the gap between germline ends came to 13 bases. CDR3 length: 13 residues. This chain's CDR3 is CASSLKKGSEAFF. The CDR3 region has the DNA TGTGCCAGCAGTCTTAAGAAGGGGTCTGAAGCTTTCTTT.

V gene TRBV11-2 combines with J gene TRBJ2-7; 7 nucleotides align to TRBD2. CDR1 is SGHAT, CDR2 FQNNGV, per germline. This CDR3 has 13 residues. V was clipped by 1 base and J by 3 bases; unmatched bases: 0. The CDR3 DNA follows: TGTGCCAGCAGCTTAGGGGGGGGCTACGAGCAGTACTTC. This sequence encodes CASSLGGGYEQYF.

V usage is TRBV19 and J usage is TRBJ1-2; TRBD1 agrees at 7 bases. CDR3 length: 17 amino acids. Germline lookup yields CDR1 LNHDA and CDR2 SQIVND (reference sequence). J was trimmed by 2 bases and V by 5 bases; bases with no gene match: 14. CDR3 protein: CASSAAGQALINYGYTF. The CDR3 DNA follows: TGTGCCAGTAGTGCCGCCGGACAGGCGTTGATAAACTATGGCTACACCTTC.

This clone occurred a few times. As DNA, the CDR3 is TGTGCCAGCAGCCATGGGACAGGGGGCGGCACCGGGGAGCTGTTTTTT. Translating gives CASSHGTGGGTGELFF. This sequence joins TRBV4-2 and TRBJ2-2; 12 bases agree with TRBD1. Germline loops: CDR1 LGHNA, CDR2 YNFKEQ. The CDR3 runs 16 residues. V shed 3 bases, J shed 4 bases, and the junction held 3 bases outside the gene matches.

The V call is TRBV20-1, the J call TRBJ2-5; weak D call: TRBD1 (6 bases). Germline V gene lookup returns CDR1 DFQATT and CDR2 SNEGSKA (reference sequence). V shed 6 bases and J shed 5 bases, with 10 bases lying between them. The CDR3 has 11 residues. CDR3 bases: TGCAGTGCGGGACACGACGAGACCCAGTACTTC. Its translation: CSAGHDETQYF.

This sequence joins TRBV7-9 and TRBJ1-1; D is possibly TRBD1 (5 bases). The CDR3 runs to 12 residues. V was clipped by 10 bases and J by 4 bases, with 13 bases between them. Per germline, CDR1 SEHNR and CDR2 FQNEAQ (reference sequence). The CDR3 loop is CATGGGGTEAFF. In nucleotides, the CDR3 is TGTGCCACGGGGGGTGGTGGCACTGAAGCTTTCTTT.

This clone was seen more than once but under ten times. This chain links TRBV6-6 with TRBJ1-2, with TRBD1 identical over 8 bases. This CDR3 region has 14 residues. J gave up 2 bases and V 7 bases, and 6 bases lay outside the gene matches. The germline gives CDR1 MNHNY, CDR2 SVGAGI (reference sequence). CDR3 amino acids: CASIGWTGNYGYTF. CDR3 coding DNA: TGTGCCAGCATCGGCTGGACAGGGAACTATGGCTACACCTTC.

The genes are TRBV20-1 and TRBJ1-5, with D perhaps TRBD1 (5 bases). In germline, CDR1 is DFQATT, CDR2 SNEGSKA (reference sequence). This CDR3 has 14 residues. Trimming took off 3 bases at V and 6 bases at J, with 15 bases between the two ends. CDR3 DNA sequence: TGCAGTGCTAGTCCAGGGTGGTTGGGTCAGCCCCAGCATTTT. The encoded protein is CSASPGWLGQPQHF.

The chain joins TRBV5-4 to TRBJ2-2; the match to TRBD2 covers 8 bases. J lost 5 bases, V lost 2 bases, and 8 bases had no gene match. The CDR3 has 16 amino acids. Germline V gene lookup returns CDR1 SGHNT and CDR2 YYREEE (reference sequence). The CDR3 is CASSLPSGRQTGELFF. The CDR3, as DNA: TGTGCCAGCAGCTTACCCAGCGGGAGACAAACCGGGGAGCTGTTTTTT. The entire variable domain, with the rest obtained from reference TRBV5-4 and TRBJ2-2, is as follows: ETGVTQSPTHLIKTRGQQVTLRCSSQSGHNTVSWYQQALGQGPQFIFQYYREEENGRGNFPPRFSGLQFPNYSSELNVNALELDDSALYLCASSLPSGRQTGELFFGEGSRLTVL.

CDR3 coding DNA: TGTGCCAGCAGTGAATTAGAGACAGAGGTGGGCTACACCTTC. It yields the protein CASSELETEVGYTF. The genes are TRBV25-1 and TRBJ1-2, with D possibly being TRBD1 (5 bases). V was cut by 1 base and J by 8 bases, with 14 bases left in between. This CDR3 spans 14 amino acids. Germline loops: CDR1 MGHDK, CDR2 SYGVNS.

V usage is TRBV13 and J usage is TRBJ2-3; TRBD2 agrees at 7 bases. The germline gives CDR1 PRHDT, CDR2 FYEKMQ (reference sequence). CDR3 size: 18 residues. Losses at the gene ends were 2 bases for V and 4 bases for J; bases not matched to a gene: 15. The CDR3 protein is CASSLTTGGSLAADTQYF. The CDR3 bases are TGTGCCAGCAGCTTAACAACGGGAGGATCTTTGGCGGCAGATACGCAGTATTTT.

The V gene is TRBV7-2, the J gene TRBJ1-2, with no clear D. From germline, CDR1 is SGHTA and CDR2 FQGNSA. Between the trimmed V and J ends, which lost 3 bases and 4 bases, there was a span of 15 bases. The CDR3 covers 15 residues. The CDR3 nucleotides are TGTGCCAGCAGCTTCCAAGGACTCCCGGGCTATGGCTACACCTTC. Protein: CASSFQGLPGYGYTF.

This clone was seen just once. This sequence joins TRBV6-5 and TRBJ2-2; TRBD1 aligns across 8 bases. The trim removed 7 bases at V and 6 bases at J, leaving 7 bases unmatched. CDR1 MNHEY and CDR2 SVGAGI come from the germline V gene. The CDR3 length is 14 residues. This CDR3 is CASTTGTGAGELFF. CDR3 nucleotides: TGTGCCAGCACCACCGGGACAGGTGCCGGGGAGCTGTTTTTT.

V usage is TRBV12-3 or TRBV12-4 and J usage is TRBJ2-7; possibly TRBD1 for D (6 bases). This CDR3 comprises 13 residues. Between the trimmed V and J ends, which lost 5 bases and 5 bases, there was a span of 13 bases. The CDR3: CASSIPQGNEQYF. CDR3 bases: TGTGCCAGCAGTATTCCACAGGGAAACGAGCAGTACTTC.

J is TRBJ1-1 and V is TRBV6-2 or TRBV6-3; 7 bases match TRBD1. This CDR3 has 15 residues. V lost 4 bases, J lost 7 bases, and 12 bases stayed unmatched. The germline CDR1 and CDR2 sequences are MNHEY and SVGEGT. The CDR3, as DNA: TGTGCCAGCAGTTGGGCGACAGGGACGGTCATTGAAGCTTTCTTT. As protein: CASSWATGTVIEAFF.

The chain links TRBV7-9 to TRBJ2-7; TRBD1 aligns across 10 bases. The CDR3 length is 13 residues. V lost 11 bases and J lost 1; bases outside the gene matches: 5. Germline lookup yields CDR1 SEHNR and CDR2 FQNEAQ (reference sequence). CDR3 bases: TGTGCCGGGGGACAGGGGCCTTCCTACGAGCAGTACTTC. This gives the protein CAGGQGPSYEQYF.

The V and J genes are TRBV18 and TRBJ2-7; 8 bases line up with TRBD1. J was trimmed by 5 bases and V by 0 bases; bases with no gene match: 6. CDR3 length equals 15 residues. Germline CDR1 and CDR2: KGHSH and LQKENI. The DNA of the CDR3 is TGTGCCAGCTCACCACCGCAGGGGGCGAATAACGAGCAGTACTTC. Its translation is CASSPPQGANNEQYF. The full variable domain, in which reference TRBV18 and TRBJ2-7 provide the parts outside the CDR3, is NAGVMQNPRHLVRRRGQEARLRCSPMKGHSHVYWYRQLPEEGLKFMVYLQKENIIDESGMPKERFSAEFPKEGPSILRIQQVVRGDSAAYFCASSPPQGANNEQYFGPGTRLTVT.

CDR3 DNA: TGTGCCAGCAGCTTGACGGGAAATCAGCCCCAGCATTTT. Protein: CASSLTGNQPQHF. J is TRBJ1-5 and V is TRBV7-9; D gene uncertain. Between the trimmed V and J ends, which lost 3 bases and 4 bases, there was a span of 7 bases. This CDR3 contains 13 residues. CDR1 and CDR2 (germline): SEHNR, FQNEAQ (reference sequence).

The chain is built from TRBV19 and TRBJ2-3; D not resolved. V was shortened by 3 bases and J by 4 bases, with 8 bases between the two germline ends. Per germline, CDR1 LNHDA and CDR2 SQIVND (reference sequence). This CDR3 comprises 13 residues. Here the CDR3 reads CASSIPPADTQYF. For the CDR3, the DNA is TGTGCCAGTAGTATTCCTCCGGCAGATACGCAGTATTTT.